The next 9 T cell receptor beta chains were all read from a single sample in a study of T cell responses to AZD1222 COVID-19 vaccine. Produced via immunoSEQ multiplex PCR; TCRdb's table is partial and in-frame only. The sample includes about 190,000 clones, around 86% seen only once; the top ten take around 2.5%. The sequences come from peripheral blood, collected on day 0 of MenACWY control vaccination. These receptors were collected from an adult in good health.

This chain joins TRBV6-5 and TRBJ2-7; D is possibly TRBD1 or TRBD2 (5 bases each). This CDR3 spans 14 amino acids. Trimming shortened V by 2 bases and J by 0 bases, and 8 bases separated the two germline ends. CDR1 is MNHEY and CDR2 is SVGAGI in the germline V gene. The CDR3 loop is CASSYRDGSYEQYF. Written as DNA, the CDR3 is TGTGCCAGCAGTTACAGGGACGGCTCCTACGAGCAGTACTTC.

This rearrangement joins TRBV1 to TRBJ1-3; whether TRBD1, the table's D call, matches the DNA was not checked. TRBV1 has pseudogene status. This CDR3 has 16 residues. CDR3 sequence reads: CTSSHRVRCSGNTIYF. The CDR3, as DNA: TGCACCAGCAGCCACAGGGTGCGGTGTTCTGGAAACACCATATATTTT.

The chain uses TRBV5-1 and TRBJ1-6; TRBD1 is a possible D gene (5 bases). Trimming pared 0 bases from V and 3 bases from J, leaving 7 bases between. The CDR3 has 15 residues. In germline, CDR1 is SGHRS, CDR2 YFSETQ. CDR3 DNA: TGCGCCAGCAGCTTGGGCAGGGACTATAATTCACCCCTCCACTTT. It encodes CASSLGRDYNSPLHF. The full variable domain, its missing parts supplied by reference TRBV5-1 and TRBJ1-6, is KAGVTQTPRYLIKTRGQQVTLSCSPISGHRSVSWYQQTPGQGLQFLFEYFSETQRNKGNFPGRFSGRQFSNSRSEMNVSTLELGDSALYLCASSLGRDYNSPLHFGNGTRLTVT.

The rearrangement links TRBV3-1 (or the pseudogene TRBV3-2) to TRBJ2-3; 9 bases agree with TRBD2. CDR3 length: 16 amino acids. With 2 bases clipped from V and 6 bases from J, the junction kept 9 bases outside the gene matches. Germline V gives CDR1 LGHDT, CDR2 YNNKEL (reference sequence). The CDR3, as DNA: TGTGCCAGCAGCCAAATAGCGGGGGCCTTTGGGGATACGCAGTATTTT. Amino acid sequence: CASSQIAGAFGDTQYF.

The V and J genes are TRBV7-2 and TRBJ1-2, with D perhaps matching TRBD1 (6 bases). This CDR3 is built from 15 residues. V lost 7 bases and J lost 8, with 23 bases in between. Germline values: CDR1 SGHTA, CDR2 FQGNSA. The CDR3 DNA reads as TGTGCCAGCACACAGGGACACTCGACAACTGGGGGCTACACCTTC. The encoded protein is CASTQGHSTTGGYTF.

This clone appeared once. The chain recombines TRBV28 with TRBJ1-1; D may be TRBD1 (5 bases). This CDR3 contains 16 residues. Germline lookup yields CDR1 MDHEN and CDR2 SYDVKM. V was cut by 6 bases and J by 1 base, with 18 bases left in between. The chain's CDR3 is CASSSGTLSWNTEAFF. DNA of the CDR3: TGTGCCAGCAGCTCTGGGACGTTGTCGTGGAACACTGAAGCTTTCTTT. Full variable domain (rest looked up from reference TRBV28 and TRBJ1-1): DVKVTQSSRYLVKRTGEKVFLECVQDMDHENMFWYRQDPGLGLRLIYFSYDVKMKEKGDIPEGYSVSREKKERFSLILESASTNQTSMYLCASSSGTLSWNTEAFFGQGTRLTVV.

This clone was recorded once. The chain employs TRBV28 and TRBJ2-7, with D possibly being TRBD1 or TRBD2 (5 bases each). V gave up 3 bases and J gave up 0 bases, with 12 bases separating them. Germline lookup yields CDR1 MDHEN and CDR2 SYDVKM. The CDR3 runs 15 residues. CDR3 in amino acids: CASSLGDGASYEQYF. In DNA, the CDR3 is TGTGCCAGCAGTTTGGGGGACGGAGCCTCCTACGAGCAGTACTTC.

This sequence joins TRBV6-5 and TRBJ1-4, with TRBD1 identical over 7 bases. Unmatched junction bases numbered 3, after V lost 10 bases and J lost 1 base. CDR1 is MNHEY, CDR2 SVGAGI, per germline. This CDR3 is built from 13 residues. The CDR3 sequence: CATRGKTNEKLFF. In DNA, the CDR3 is TGTGCCACCAGGGGGAAAACTAATGAAAAACTGTTTTTT.

J is TRBJ1-5 and V is TRBV19; D remains unclear. Germline-derived CDR1 and CDR2 are LNHDA and SQIVND (reference sequence). Trimming left V 3 bases short and J 6 bases short, with 21 bases between. This CDR3 has 17 residues. The CDR3 sequence: CASSMGNVRARSQPQHF. The CDR3 nucleotides are TGTGCCAGTAGTATGGGGAACGTGAGGGCGAGAAGTCAGCCCCAGCATTTT.